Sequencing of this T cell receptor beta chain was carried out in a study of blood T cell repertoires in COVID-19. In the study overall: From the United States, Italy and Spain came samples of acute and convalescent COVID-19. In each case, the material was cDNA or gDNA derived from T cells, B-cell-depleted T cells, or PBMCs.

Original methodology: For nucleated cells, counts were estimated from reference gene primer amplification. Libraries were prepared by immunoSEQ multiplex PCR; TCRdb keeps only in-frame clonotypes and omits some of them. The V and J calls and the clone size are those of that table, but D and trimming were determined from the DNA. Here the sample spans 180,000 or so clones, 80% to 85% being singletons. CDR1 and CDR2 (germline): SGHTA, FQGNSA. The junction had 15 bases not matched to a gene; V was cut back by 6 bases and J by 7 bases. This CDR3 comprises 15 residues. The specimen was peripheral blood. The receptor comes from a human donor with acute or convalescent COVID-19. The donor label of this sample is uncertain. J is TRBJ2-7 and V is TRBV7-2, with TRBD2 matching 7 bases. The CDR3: CASSTERDPPREQYF. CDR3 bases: TGTGCCAGCAGTACTGAGCGGGATCCCCCAAGGGAGCAGTACTTC.